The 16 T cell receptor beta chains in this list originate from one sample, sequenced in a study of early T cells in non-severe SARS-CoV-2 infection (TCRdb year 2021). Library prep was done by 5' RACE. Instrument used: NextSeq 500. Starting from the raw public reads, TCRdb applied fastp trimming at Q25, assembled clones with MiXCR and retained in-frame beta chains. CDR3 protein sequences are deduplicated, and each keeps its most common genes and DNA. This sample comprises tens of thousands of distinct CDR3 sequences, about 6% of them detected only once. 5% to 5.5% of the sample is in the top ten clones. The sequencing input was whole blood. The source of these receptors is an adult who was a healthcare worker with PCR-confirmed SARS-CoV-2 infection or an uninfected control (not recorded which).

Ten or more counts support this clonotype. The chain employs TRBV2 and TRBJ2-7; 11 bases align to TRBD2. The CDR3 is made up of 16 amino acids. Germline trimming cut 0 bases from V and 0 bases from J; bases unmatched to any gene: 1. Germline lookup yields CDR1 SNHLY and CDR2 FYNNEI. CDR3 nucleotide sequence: TGTGCCAGCAGTGAAGCGGGACTAGCGGCCTCCTACGAGCAGTACTTC. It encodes CASSEAGLAASYEQYF. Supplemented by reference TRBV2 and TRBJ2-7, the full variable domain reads EPEVTQTPSHQVTQMGQEVILRCVPISNHLYFYWYRQILGQKVEFLVSFYNNEISEKSEIFDDQFSVERPDGSNFTLKIRSTKLEDSAMYFCASSEAGLAASYEQYFGPGTRLTVT.

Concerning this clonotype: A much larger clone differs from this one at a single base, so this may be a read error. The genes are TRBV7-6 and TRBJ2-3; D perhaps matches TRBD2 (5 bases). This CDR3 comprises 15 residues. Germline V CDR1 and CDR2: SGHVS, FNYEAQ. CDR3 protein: CVSSLRPSLTDTQYF. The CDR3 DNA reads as TGTGTCAGCAGCTTAAGGCCTAGCCTCACAGATACGCAGTATTTT.

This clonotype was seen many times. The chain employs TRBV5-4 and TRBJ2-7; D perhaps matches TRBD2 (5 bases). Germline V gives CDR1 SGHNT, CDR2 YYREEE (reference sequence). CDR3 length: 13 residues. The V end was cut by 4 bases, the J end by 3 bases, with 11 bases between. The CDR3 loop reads CASSLLRDYEQYF. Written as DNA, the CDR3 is TGTGCCAGCAGCCTGCTTCGGGACTACGAGCAGTACTTC.

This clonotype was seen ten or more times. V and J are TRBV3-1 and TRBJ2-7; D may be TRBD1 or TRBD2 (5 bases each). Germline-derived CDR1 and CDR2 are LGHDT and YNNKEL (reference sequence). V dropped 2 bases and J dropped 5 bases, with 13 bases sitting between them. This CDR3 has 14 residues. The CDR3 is CASSQFPGAHEQYF. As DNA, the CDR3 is TGTGCCAGCAGCCAATTCCCCGGGGCCCACGAGCAGTACTTC.

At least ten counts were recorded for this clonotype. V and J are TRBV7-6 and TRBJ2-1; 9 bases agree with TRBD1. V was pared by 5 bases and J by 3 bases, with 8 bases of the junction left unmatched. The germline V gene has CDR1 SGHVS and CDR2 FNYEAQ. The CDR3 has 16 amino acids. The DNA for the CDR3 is TGTGCCAGCAGCCCTGCCCGGGACAGGGACTACAATGAGCAGTTCTTC. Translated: CASSPARDRDYNEQFF. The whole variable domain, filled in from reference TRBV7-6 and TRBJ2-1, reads GAGVSQSPRYKVTKRGQDVALRCDPISGHVSLYWYRQALGQGPEFLTYFNYEAQQDKSGLPNDRFSAERPEGSISTLTIQRTEQRDSAMYRCASSPARDRDYNEQFFGPGTRLTVL.

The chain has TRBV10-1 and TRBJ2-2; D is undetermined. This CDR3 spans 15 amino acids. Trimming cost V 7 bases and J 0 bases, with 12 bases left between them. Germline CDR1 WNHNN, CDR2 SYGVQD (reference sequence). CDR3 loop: CASISPATNTGELFF. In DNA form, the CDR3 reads TGCGCCAGCATTTCCCCTGCTACGAACACCGGGGAGCTGTTTTTT.

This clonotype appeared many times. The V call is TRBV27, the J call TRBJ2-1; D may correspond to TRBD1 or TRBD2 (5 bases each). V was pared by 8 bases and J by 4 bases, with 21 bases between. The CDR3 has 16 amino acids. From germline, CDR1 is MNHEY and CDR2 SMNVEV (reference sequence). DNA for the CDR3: TGTGCCAGCGGAAAAGCGGCCTACGGGGCGTACAATGAGCAGTTCTTC. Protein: CASGKAAYGAYNEQFF.

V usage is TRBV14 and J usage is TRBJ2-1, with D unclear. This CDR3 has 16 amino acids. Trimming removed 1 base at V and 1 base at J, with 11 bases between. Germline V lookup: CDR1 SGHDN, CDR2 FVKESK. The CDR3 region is CASSQGARLSYNEQFF. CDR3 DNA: TGTGCCAGCAGCCAAGGAGCTCGACTGTCCTACAATGAGCAGTTCTTC.

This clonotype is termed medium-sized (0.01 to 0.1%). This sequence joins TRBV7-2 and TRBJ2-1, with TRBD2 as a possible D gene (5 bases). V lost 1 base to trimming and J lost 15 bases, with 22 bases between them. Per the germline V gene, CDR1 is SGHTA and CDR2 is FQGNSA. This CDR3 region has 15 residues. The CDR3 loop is CASSLVRSRVNEGFF. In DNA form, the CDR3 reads TGTGCCAGCAGCTTAGTGCGCTCCAGAGTCAATGAGGGGTTCTTC.

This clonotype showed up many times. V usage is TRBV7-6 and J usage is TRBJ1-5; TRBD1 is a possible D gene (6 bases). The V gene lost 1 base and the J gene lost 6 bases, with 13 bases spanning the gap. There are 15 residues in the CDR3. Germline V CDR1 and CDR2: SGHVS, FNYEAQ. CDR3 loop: CASSLDVGAAQPQHF. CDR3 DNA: TGTGCCAGCAGCTTAGATGTGGGGGCGGCTCAGCCCCAGCATTTT.

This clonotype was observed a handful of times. The CDR3 loop is CASSPSTADTQYF. CDR3 nucleotide sequence: TGTGCCAGCAGCCCCAGTACGGCAGATACGCAGTATTTT. The chain combines TRBV7-9 with TRBJ2-3, with no clear D. V dropped 5 bases and J dropped 4 bases, with 10 bases sitting between them. Germline loops: CDR1 SEHNR, CDR2 FQNEAQ (reference sequence). The CDR3 totals 13 residues.

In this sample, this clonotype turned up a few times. CDR3 DNA: TGTGCCAGCAGCACATTCTCAGGGATCTCTGGAAACACCATATATTTT. It yields the protein CASSTFSGISGNTIYF. The V call is TRBV5-6, the J call TRBJ1-3; D perhaps matches TRBD1 (5 bases). The CDR3 loop spans 16 amino acids. CDR1 SGHDT and CDR2 YYEEEE come from the germline V gene. Trimming stripped 4 bases from V and 0 bases from J, with 14 bases between.

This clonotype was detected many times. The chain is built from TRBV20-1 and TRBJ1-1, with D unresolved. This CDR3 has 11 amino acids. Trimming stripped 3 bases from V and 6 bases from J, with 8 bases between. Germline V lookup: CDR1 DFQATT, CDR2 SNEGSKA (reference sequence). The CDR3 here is CSASWGSEAFF. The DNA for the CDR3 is TGCAGTGCTAGTTGGGGTTCTGAAGCTTTCTTT.

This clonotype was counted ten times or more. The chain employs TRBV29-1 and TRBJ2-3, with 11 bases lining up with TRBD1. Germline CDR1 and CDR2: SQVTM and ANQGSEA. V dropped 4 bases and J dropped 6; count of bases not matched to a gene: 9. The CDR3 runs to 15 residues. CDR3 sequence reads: CSVGAGQGGSDTQYF. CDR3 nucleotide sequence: TGCAGCGTTGGGGCGGGACAGGGGGGATCGGATACGCAGTATTTT.

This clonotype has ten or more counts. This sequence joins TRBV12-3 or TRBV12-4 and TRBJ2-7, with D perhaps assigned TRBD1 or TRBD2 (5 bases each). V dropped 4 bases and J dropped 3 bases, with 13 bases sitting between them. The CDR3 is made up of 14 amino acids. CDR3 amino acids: CASSSGDGNYEQYF. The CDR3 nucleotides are TGTGCCAGCAGTTCCGGGGACGGCAACTACGAGCAGTACTTC.

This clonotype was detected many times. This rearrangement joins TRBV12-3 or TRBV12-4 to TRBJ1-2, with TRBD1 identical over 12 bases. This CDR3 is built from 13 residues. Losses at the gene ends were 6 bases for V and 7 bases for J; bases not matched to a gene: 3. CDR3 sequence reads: CASSRDRGLGYTF. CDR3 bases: TGTGCCAGCAGCAGGGACAGGGGGCTTGGCTACACCTTC.